The text below deals with one T cell receptor (beta chain). The Seattle patients, enrolled during active infection, were followed longitudinally. Germline values: CDR1 SGHVS, CDR2 FQNEAQ. The J segment lost 1 base and the V segment lost 2 bases, leaving 2 bases of the junction unmatched. CDR3 length: 14 residues. This specimen comes from a study of blood T cell repertoires in COVID-19. Study context: Researchers got acute and convalescent COVID-19 samples from the United States, Italy and Spain. PBMCs, B-cell-depleted T cells, or T cells provided the cDNA or gDNA that made up the material.

In the original processing: Estimation of nucleated cell counts was performed using reference gene primer amplification. TCRdb keeps only in-frame clones here, not all; method: immunoSEQ multiplex PCR. The D gene and trimming were derived from the DNA, and the V and J assignments and clone size from that table. The data hold 330,000 or so clones, with roughly 89% observed a single time. This receptor was obtained from a man younger than 40 with COVID-19, enrolled during active disease. The material sequenced was peripheral blood. This chain links TRBV7-8 with TRBJ2-7; 7 bases are shared with TRBD1. CDR3 coding DNA: TGTGCCAGCAGCTTACGACAGGGTTCCTACGAGCAGTACTTC. This encodes CASSLRQGSYEQYF.